This T cell receptor (beta chain) stems from a study of blood T cell repertoires in COVID-19. Overall study: Some COVID-19 samples were acute and others convalescent; all came from the United States, Italy and Spain. The cDNA or gDNA used as material had been derived from T cells, B-cell-depleted T cells, or PBMCs.

V shed 0 bases and J shed 0 bases, with 14 bases lying between them. The germline V gene encodes CDR1 SGHDN and CDR2 FVKESK. The CDR3 has 17 residues. In the original analysis: Reference gene primer amplification gave estimated nucleated cell counts. Profiled with immunoSEQ multiplex PCR; TCRdb holds only in-frame clones, not every one. Clonal size and the V and J genes are those of that table, whereas D and trimming came from the DNA. The table shows some 100,000 clones, with under 80% occurring only once. A few counts support this clone. The sequence was collected from a man over 45 with acute or convalescent COVID-19. This chain uses TRBV14 with TRBJ1-1; weak D call: TRBD1 (6 bases). Sequencing used peripheral blood. The CDR3 sequence is CASSQDYMAGVNTEAFF. In nucleotides, the CDR3 is TGTGCCAGCAGCCAAGATTACATGGCAGGGGTGAACACTGAAGCTTTCTTT.